This T cell receptor beta chain is from a study of tumour-infiltrating T cells in Burkitt lymphoma. Study findings and constraints: Many Burkitt lymphoma patients shared several public clonotypes.

The method was immunoSEQ multiplex PCR; TCRdb's version includes in-frame clones alone and lacks a portion of them. This sample carries around 50,000 clones, less than 35% of them seen once, and the ten largest clones take approximately 2.6%. The CDR3 runs 13 residues. V trimming: 2 bases; J trimming: 6 bases; junction bases outside the gene matches: 4. The germline V gene has CDR1 SGHRS and CDR2 YFSETQ. This clone was seen a handful of times. Its specificity is unknown. V gene TRBV5-1 combines with J gene TRBJ1-1; 7 bases are shared with TRBD1. Sequences were obtained from tumor tissue. The sequence derives from a human donor with Burkitt lymphoma. The CDR3 nucleotides are TGCGCCAGCAGCTTAAACAGGGGCCCTGAAGCTTTCTTT. It specifies CASSLNRGPEAFF. Complete variable domain (other parts from reference TRBV5-1 and TRBJ1-1): KAGVTQTPRYLIKTRGQQVTLSCSPISGHRSVSWYQQTPGQGLQFLFEYFSETQRNKGNFPGRFSGRQFSNSRSEMNVSTLELGDSALYLCASSLNRGPEAFFGQGTRLTVV.